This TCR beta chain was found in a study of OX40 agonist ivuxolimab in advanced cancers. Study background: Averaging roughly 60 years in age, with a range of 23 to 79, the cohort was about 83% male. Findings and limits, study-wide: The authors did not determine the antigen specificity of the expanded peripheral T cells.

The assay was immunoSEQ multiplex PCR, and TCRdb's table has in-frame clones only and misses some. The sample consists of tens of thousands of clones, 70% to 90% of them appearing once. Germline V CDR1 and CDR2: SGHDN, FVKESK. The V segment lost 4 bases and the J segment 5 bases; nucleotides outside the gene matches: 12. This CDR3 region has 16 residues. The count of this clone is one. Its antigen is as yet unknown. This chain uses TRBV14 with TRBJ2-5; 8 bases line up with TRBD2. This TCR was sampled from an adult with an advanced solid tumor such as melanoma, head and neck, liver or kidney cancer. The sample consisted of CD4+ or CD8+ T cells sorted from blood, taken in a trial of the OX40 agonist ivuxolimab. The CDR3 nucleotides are TGTGCCAGCAGCCTCTCTGGAGCGGGAGTGTTTGAGACCCAGTACTTC. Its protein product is CASSLSGAGVFETQYF.